This T cell receptor (beta chain) stems from a study of breast tumors, draining lymph nodes, adjacent tissues. Samples came from axillary lymph nodes draining the breast cancer. V was cut by 4 bases and J by 3 bases, with 17 bases left in between. The CDR3 is made up of 15 amino acids. Germline V lookup: CDR1 SGHNT, CDR2 YYREEE (reference sequence). TCRdb reprocessed the multiplex PCR reads via MiXCR and lists one record per CDR3 protein. The table includes 190,000 or so distinct CDR3 sequences, 30% to 40% detected once. This clonotype was seen more than once but under ten times. This receptor was obtained from a female donor with breast cancer. Some clones in this sample may be carry-over from other donors' samples. Sequencing input: axillary lymph node tissue. The chain combines TRBV5-4 with TRBJ2-7, with TRBD1 as a possible D gene (6 bases). The CDR3 region has the DNA TGTGCCAGCAGCAAAAACAGGGCTCGCCTCTACGAGCAGTACTTC. Its protein product is CASSKNRARLYEQYF.